This T cell receptor beta chain appears in the sequencing data of a study of siplizumab effects on memory and regulatory T cells. In germline, CDR1 is SQVTM, CDR2 ANQGSEA. V was cut by 8 bases and J by 10 bases, with 20 bases left in between. The CDR3 covers 12 residues. Profiled with immunoSEQ multiplex PCR; TCRdb holds only in-frame clones, not every one. The table records some 100,000 clones, 90% to 95% of them present only once. The sequence was obtained from a human donor in good health. The chain uses TRBV29-1 and TRBJ2-5; D is possibly TRBD1 or TRBD2 (5 bases each). The sample taken for sequencing was Tregs sorted from blood. The CDR3 nucleotides read TGCAGCTTCAGGGACCCTGTTGTGGACCAGTACTTC. It translates to CSFRDPVVDQYF.